Described below is a single T cell receptor (beta chain) sequence and its context. The sample belongs to a study of cytomegalovirus exposure and HLA in healthy donors. Use of 60 Vbeta and 13 Jbeta primers characterized the PCR. TCRdb keeps only in-frame clones here, not all; method: immunoSEQ multiplex PCR. The sample comprises about 200,000 clones, about 12% of which are singletons, and 7.8% rests with the top ten. What was sequenced was PBMCs. This TCR was recovered from a man aged 50 to 59 in good health and CMV-seropositive.

The CDR3 reads CASSLSRDGTEAFF. The DNA of the CDR3 is TGCGCCAGCAGCTTGTCGAGGGATGGCACTGAAGCTTTCTTT. The chain joins TRBV5-1 to TRBJ1-1, with D hard to call. This CDR3 region has 14 residues. Trimming removed 1 base from V and 4 bases from J, with 11 bases in between. CDR1 is SGHRS, CDR2 YFSETQ, per germline.